Presented here are 15 T cell receptor beta chains from one specimen sequenced in a study of control samples from healthy donors and cancer patients. The method was immunoSEQ multiplex PCR; TCRdb's version includes in-frame clones alone and lacks a portion of them. This table has some 100,000 clones, roughly 89% appearing once. Sequencing input: blood. Receptors originate from a human donor in good health. The donor label of this sample is uncertain.

This chain joins TRBV7-2 and TRBJ1-5; D might be TRBD1 (6 bases). V gave up 3 bases and J gave up 1 base, with 10 bases separating them. Germline values: CDR1 SGHTA, CDR2 FQGNSA. The CDR3 sequence is 15 residues long. CDR3 protein: CASSLTTGSNQPQHF. The CDR3 coding sequence is TGTGCCAGCAGCTTGACCACAGGGAGCAATCAGCCCCAGCATTTT. The whole variable domain, filled in from reference TRBV7-2 and TRBJ1-5, reads GAGVSQSPSNKVTEKGKDVELRCDPISGHTALYWYRQSLGQGLEFLIYFQGNSAPDKSGLPSDRFSAERTGGSVSTLTIQRTQQEDSAVYLCASSLTTGSNQPQHFGDGTRLSIL.

This sequence joins TRBV6-5 and TRBJ1-3, with D unclear. Trimming took off 6 bases at V and 9 bases at J, with 12 bases between the two ends. The CDR3 is 12 residues long. Germline values: CDR1 MNHEY, CDR2 SVGAGI. CDR3 DNA: TGTGCCAGCAGGCAGGACGCCGGCACCATATATTTT. This translates into CASRQDAGTIYF.

The genes are TRBV18 and TRBJ2-7; no definite D call. The length of the CDR3 is 12 residues. Looked up from germline, CDR1 is KGHSH and CDR2 is LQKENI. V was pared by 2 bases and J by 3 bases, with 5 bases between. Here the CDR3 DNA reads TGTGCCAGCTCACCAGCAGACTACGAGCAGTACTTC. This encodes CASSPADYEQYF.

The V call is TRBV19, the J call TRBJ1-3; 9 bases map to TRBD1. Germline-derived CDR1 and CDR2 are LNHDA and SQIVND (reference sequence). After removal of 6 bases from V and 0 bases from J, the junction contained 6 bases not matched to a gene. CDR3 length equals 16 residues. CDR3 residues: CASRPGQGSSGNTIYF. CDR3 DNA sequence: TGTGCCAGTAGACCGGGACAGGGTAGCTCTGGAAACACCATATATTTT.

The chain combines TRBV2 with TRBJ1-1; 9 bases agree with TRBD1. Per germline, CDR1 SNHLY and CDR2 FYNNEI. Trimming removed 6 bases from V and 5 bases from J; junction bases left unmatched: 7. CDR3 size: 14 residues. CDR3 sequence reads: CASSNRGRVTEAFF. The CDR3 nucleotides are TGTGCCAGCAGCAACAGGGGGCGGGTAACTGAAGCTTTCTTT.

About this clone: The sample contains more than one DNA sequence encoding this CDR3. The chain is built from TRBV27 and TRBJ1-5; maybe TRBD1 (5 bases). Germline V lookup: CDR1 MNHEY, CDR2 SMNVEV (reference sequence). CDR3 length equals 14 residues. V was shortened by 3 bases and J by 1 base, with 7 bases between the two germline ends. CDR3 loop: CASSLRGSNQPQHF. The CDR3, as DNA: TGTGCCAGCAGTTTGAGGGGAAGCAATCAGCCCCAGCATTTT.

This chain uses TRBV6-5 with TRBJ1-5; D gene unclear. This CDR3 is built from 14 residues. Trimming took 6 bases from V and 3 from J, leaving 12 bases between them. Germline CDR1 is MNHEY and CDR2 is SVGAGI. The DNA of the CDR3 is TGTGCCAGCAGGGCGACCGGACTCAATCAGCCCCAGCATTTT. This sequence encodes CASRATGLNQPQHF.

Only one count was recorded for this clone. The chain links TRBV28 to TRBJ2-7, with a possible D match to TRBD2 (7 bases). The germline CDR1 and CDR2 sequences are MDHEN and SYDVKM. The CDR3 spans 14 residues. V lost 7 bases to trimming and J lost 2 bases, with 15 bases between them. This CDR3 is CASKGRGGAYEQYF. CDR3 nucleotides: TGTGCCAGCAAGGGGAGGGGGGGGGCCTACGAGCAGTACTTC.

The count of this clone is one. V gene TRBV9 combines with J gene TRBJ1-2; 8 nucleotides line up with TRBD1. Germline V CDR1 and CDR2: SGDLS, YYNGEE. The CDR3 covers 16 residues. V was clipped by 2 bases and J by 8 bases; unmatched bases: 14. The CDR3 DNA is TGTGCCAGCAGCGTCACCGGGACAGGCGATACGTTGGGCTACACCTTC. Amino acids: CASSVTGTGDTLGYTF. Variable domain in full (rest from reference TRBV9 and TRBJ1-2): DSGVTQTPKHLITATGQRVTLRCSPRSGDLSVYWYQQSLDQGLQFLIQYYNGEERAKGNILERFSAQQFPDLHSELNLSSLELGDSALYFCASSVTGTGDTLGYTFGSGTRLTVV.

This clone was seen once. The CDR3 spells CAWSWATGTPEAFF. Here the CDR3 DNA reads TGTGCCTGGAGTTGGGCAACGGGCACCCCTGAAGCTTTCTTT. The V gene is TRBV30, the J gene TRBJ1-1; the D is unclear. With 2 bases removed from V and 6 bases from J, the gap between germline ends came to 16 bases. CDR1 and CDR2 from the germline V gene are GTSNPN and SVGIG (reference sequence). CDR3 length: 14 amino acids. The full variable domain, completed using reference TRBV30 and TRBJ1-1, is SQTIHQWPATLVQPVGSPLSLECTVEGTSNPNLYWYRQAAGRGLQLLFYSVGIGQISSEVPQNLSASRPQDRQFILSSKKLLLSDSGFYLCAWSWATGTPEAFFGQGTRLTVV.

V gene TRBV19 combines with J gene TRBJ2-7, with unresolved D. The CDR3 is made up of 15 amino acids. V was clipped by 2 bases and J by 4 bases, with 15 bases between them. CDR1 LNHDA and CDR2 SQIVND come from the germline V gene (reference sequence). CDR3 sequence: CASSIRYGRPYEQYF. The CDR3 coding sequence is TGTGCCAGTAGTATAAGGTATGGCAGGCCGTACGAGCAGTACTTC.

The V and J genes are TRBV5-1 and TRBJ1-2; D is unresolved. Germline-derived CDR1 and CDR2 are SGHRS and YFSETQ. Deletions cut 1 base from V and 5 bases from J, with 9 bases between. The CDR3 loop spans 13 amino acids. CDR3 nucleotide sequence: TGCGCCAGCAGCTTGTATGGGGTTTATGGCTACACCTTC. Encoded protein: CASSLYGVYGYTF.

V gene TRBV6-5 combines with J gene TRBJ2-5, with D perhaps matching TRBD1 (5 bases). This CDR3 has 16 residues. Trimming pared 1 base from V and 5 bases from J, leaving 17 bases between. Germline V lookup: CDR1 MNHEY, CDR2 SVGAGI. CDR3 in amino acids: CASSYLASAGSETQYF. The DNA of the CDR3 is TGTGCCAGCAGTTACTTGGCTTCGGCAGGGTCGGAGACCCAGTACTTC.

The chain recombines TRBV6-5 with TRBJ1-1; D is perhaps TRBD1 (6 bases). Trimming shortened V by 4 bases and J by 1 base, and 13 bases separated the two germline ends. The CDR3 consists of 15 residues. Germline V CDR1 and CDR2: MNHEY, SVGAGI. The CDR3 sequence is CASSLDRSANTEAFF. For the CDR3, the DNA is TGTGCCAGCAGTTTAGACAGGTCAGCGAACACTGAAGCTTTCTTT.

The chain links TRBV5-1 to TRBJ1-1; TRBD1 might be the D (5 bases). This CDR3 has 14 residues. Germline CDR1 is SGHRS and CDR2 is YFSETQ. The V gene lost 7 bases and the J gene lost 0 bases, with 13 bases spanning the gap. Here the CDR3 DNA reads TGCGCCAGCTCAACCGGGACCCTGAACACTGAAGCTTTCTTT. It codes for CASSTGTLNTEAFF.